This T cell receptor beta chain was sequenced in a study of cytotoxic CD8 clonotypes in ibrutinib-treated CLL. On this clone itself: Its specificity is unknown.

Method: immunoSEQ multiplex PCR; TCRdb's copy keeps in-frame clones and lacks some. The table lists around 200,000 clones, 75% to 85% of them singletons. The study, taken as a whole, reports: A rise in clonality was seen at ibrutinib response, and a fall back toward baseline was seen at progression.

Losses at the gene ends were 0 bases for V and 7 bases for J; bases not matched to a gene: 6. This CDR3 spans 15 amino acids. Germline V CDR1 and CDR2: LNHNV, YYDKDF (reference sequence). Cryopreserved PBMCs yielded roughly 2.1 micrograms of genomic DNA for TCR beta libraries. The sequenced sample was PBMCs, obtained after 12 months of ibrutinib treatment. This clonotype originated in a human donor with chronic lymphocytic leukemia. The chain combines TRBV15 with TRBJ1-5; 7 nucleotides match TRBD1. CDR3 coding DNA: TGTGCCACCAGCAGAGACCCGACAGGGCTACAGCCCCAGCATTTT. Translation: CATSRDPTGLQPQHF.